Detailed here is one T cell receptor (beta chain). CDR1 and CDR2 from the germline V gene are MDHEN and SYDVKM. CDR3 length: 14 residues. V lost 7 bases, J lost 7 bases, and 11 bases stayed unmatched. Original methodology: Researchers report that nucleated cell counts were estimated from reference gene primer amplification. Here immunoSEQ multiplex PCR was the method, and the copy in TCRdb shows in-frame clones only, minus some. V, J and clone size are those of that table, while D and trimming were read from the DNA. The sample includes fewer than 95,000 clones, around 88% of them seen just once. These data are taken from a study of blood T cell repertoires in COVID-19. As for the study in general: Samples of COVID-19 (acute and convalescent) were obtained from the United States, Italy and Spain.

This chain uses TRBV28 with TRBJ2-7; TRBD2 matches at 9 bases. This TCR was sampled from a woman older than 75 with acute or convalescent COVID-19. What was sequenced was peripheral blood. CDR3: CASTPAGGLGEQYF. In DNA form, the CDR3 reads TGTGCCAGCACTCCGGCGGGGGGGCTTGGGGAGCAGTACTTC.